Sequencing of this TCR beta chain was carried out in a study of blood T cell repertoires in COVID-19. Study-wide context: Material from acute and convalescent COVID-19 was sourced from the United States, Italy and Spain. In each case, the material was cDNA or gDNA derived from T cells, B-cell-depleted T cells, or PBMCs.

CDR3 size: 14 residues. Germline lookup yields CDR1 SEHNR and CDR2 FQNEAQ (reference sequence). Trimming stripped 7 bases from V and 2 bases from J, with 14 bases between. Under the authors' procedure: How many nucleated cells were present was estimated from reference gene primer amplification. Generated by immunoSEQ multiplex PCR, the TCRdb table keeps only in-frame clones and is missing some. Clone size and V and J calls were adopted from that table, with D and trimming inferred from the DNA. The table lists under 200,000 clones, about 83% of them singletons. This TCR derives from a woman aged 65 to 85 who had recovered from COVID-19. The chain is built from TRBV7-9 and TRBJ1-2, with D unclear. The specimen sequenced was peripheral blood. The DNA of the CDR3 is TGTGCCAGCACCCGGTGGGAGGGCAACTATGGCTACACCTTC. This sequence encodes CASTRWEGNYGYTF.